The 3 T cell receptor beta chains presented below share a single source sample, sequenced in a study of blood T cell repertoires in COVID-19. Profiling relied on immunoSEQ multiplex PCR, and the TCRdb table lists in-frame clones only, not all of them. Here the sample spans 250,000 or so clones, 85% to 90% being singletons. Sequencing used peripheral blood. The receptor set was obtained from a woman in her sixties or seventies with COVID-19, enrolled during active disease.

This clone appeared once. The junction departs from the called germline gene at one end, perhaps through a read error. The gene calls are TRBV14 and TRBJ2-2, with D perhaps TRBD2 (6 bases). This CDR3 has 16 residues. CDR1 SGHDN and CDR2 FVKESK come from the germline V gene. The CDR3 reads CAGSHRWGRRTGELFF. The CDR3 DNA reads TGTGCCGGCAGCCACCGCTGGGGGAGGCGCACCGGGGAGCTGTTTTTT.

V gene TRBV6-2 or TRBV6-3 combines with J gene TRBJ2-7, with 7 positions matching TRBD1. V lost 2 bases and J lost 4; bases outside the gene matches: 14. Germline V lookup: CDR1 MNHEY, CDR2 SVGEGT. The CDR3 is 17 amino acids. CDR3 bases: TGTGCCAGCAGTTACCACGCAGGGGGACGCGAGAAATACGAGCAGTACTTC. Translating it yields CASSYHAGGREKYEQYF.

The chain combines TRBV14 with TRBJ2-2, with 12 nucleotides matching TRBD1. After removal of 3 bases from V and 3 bases from J, the junction contained 5 bases not matched to a gene. The CDR3 extends over 17 amino acids. Germline assignment: CDR1 SGHDN and CDR2 FVKESK. This CDR3 is CASSQVGTGGYTGELFF. CDR3 coding DNA: TGTGCCAGCAGCCAGGTCGGGACAGGGGGCTACACCGGGGAGCTGTTTTTT.